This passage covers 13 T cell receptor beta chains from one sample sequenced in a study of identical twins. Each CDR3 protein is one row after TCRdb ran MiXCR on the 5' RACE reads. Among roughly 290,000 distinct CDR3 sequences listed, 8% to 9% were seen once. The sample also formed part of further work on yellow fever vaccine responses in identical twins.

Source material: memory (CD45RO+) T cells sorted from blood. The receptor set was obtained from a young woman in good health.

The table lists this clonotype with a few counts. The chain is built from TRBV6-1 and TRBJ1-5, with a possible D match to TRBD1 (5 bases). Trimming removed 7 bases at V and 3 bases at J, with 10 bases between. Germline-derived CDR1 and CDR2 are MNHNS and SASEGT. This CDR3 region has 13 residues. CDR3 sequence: CASTGTYNQPQHF. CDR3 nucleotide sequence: TGTGCCAGCACTGGGACTTACAATCAGCCCCAGCATTTT.

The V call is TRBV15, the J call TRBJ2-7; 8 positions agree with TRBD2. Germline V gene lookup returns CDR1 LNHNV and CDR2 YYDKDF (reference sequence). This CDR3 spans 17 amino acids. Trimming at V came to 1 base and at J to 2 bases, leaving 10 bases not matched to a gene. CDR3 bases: TGTGCCACCAGCAGAGGAGGGGCTAGCGGGCTTCCCTACGAGCAGTACTTC. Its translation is CATSRGGASGLPYEQYF.

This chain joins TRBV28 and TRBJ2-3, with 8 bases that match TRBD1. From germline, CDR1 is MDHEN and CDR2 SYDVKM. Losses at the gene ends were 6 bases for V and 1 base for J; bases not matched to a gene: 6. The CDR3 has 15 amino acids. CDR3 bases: TGTGCCAGCAGCCTTTGGGGACAGGGCACAGATACGCAGTATTTT. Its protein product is CASSLWGQGTDTQYF.

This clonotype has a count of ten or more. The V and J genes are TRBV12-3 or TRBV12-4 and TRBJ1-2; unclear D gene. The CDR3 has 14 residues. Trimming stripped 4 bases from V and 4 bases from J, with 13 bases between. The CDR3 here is CASSSGVKGYGYTF. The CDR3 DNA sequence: TGTGCCAGCAGTTCCGGGGTAAAGGGCTATGGCTACACCTTC.

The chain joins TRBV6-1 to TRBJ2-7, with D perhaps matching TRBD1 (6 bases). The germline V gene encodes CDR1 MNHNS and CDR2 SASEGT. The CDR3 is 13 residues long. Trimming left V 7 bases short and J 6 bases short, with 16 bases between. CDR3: CASKVPGAGEQYV. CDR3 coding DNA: TGTGCCAGCAAAGTACCAGGGGCGGGCGAGCAGTACGTC.

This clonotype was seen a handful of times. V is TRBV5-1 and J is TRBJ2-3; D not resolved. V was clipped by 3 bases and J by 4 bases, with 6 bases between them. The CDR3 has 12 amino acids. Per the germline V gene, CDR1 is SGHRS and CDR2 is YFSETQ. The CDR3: CASSSNADTQYF. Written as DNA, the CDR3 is TGCGCCAGCAGCTCCAATGCAGATACGCAGTATTTT.

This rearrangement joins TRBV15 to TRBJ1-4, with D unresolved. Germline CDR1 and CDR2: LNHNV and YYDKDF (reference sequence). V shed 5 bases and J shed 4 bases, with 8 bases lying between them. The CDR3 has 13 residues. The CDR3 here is CATSAGFNEKLFF. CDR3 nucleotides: TGTGCCACCAGCGCCGGATTTAATGAAAAACTGTTTTTT.

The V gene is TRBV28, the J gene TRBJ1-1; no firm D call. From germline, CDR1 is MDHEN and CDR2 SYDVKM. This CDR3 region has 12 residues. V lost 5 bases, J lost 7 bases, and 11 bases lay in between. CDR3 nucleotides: TGTGCCAGCAGTCGTTGGGAGTTTGAAGCTTTCTTT. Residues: CASSRWEFEAFF.

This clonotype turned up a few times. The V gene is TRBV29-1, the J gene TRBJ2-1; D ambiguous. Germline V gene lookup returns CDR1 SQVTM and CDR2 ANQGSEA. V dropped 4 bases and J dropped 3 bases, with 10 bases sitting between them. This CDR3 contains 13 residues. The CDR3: CSVGAADYNEQFF. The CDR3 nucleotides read TGCAGCGTTGGGGCAGCTGACTACAATGAGCAGTTCTTC.

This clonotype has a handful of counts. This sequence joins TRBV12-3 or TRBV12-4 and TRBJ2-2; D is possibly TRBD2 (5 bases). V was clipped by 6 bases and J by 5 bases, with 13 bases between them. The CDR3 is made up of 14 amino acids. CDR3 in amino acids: CASRPGPGTGELFF. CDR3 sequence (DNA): TGTGCCAGCAGACCTGGCCCGGGAACCGGGGAGCTGTTTTTT.

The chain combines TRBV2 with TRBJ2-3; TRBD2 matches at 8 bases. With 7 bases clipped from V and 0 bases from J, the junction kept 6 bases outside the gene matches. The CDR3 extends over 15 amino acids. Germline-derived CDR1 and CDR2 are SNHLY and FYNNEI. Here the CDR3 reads CASTGLASSTDTQYF. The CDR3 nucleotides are TGTGCCAGCACAGGACTAGCAAGCAGCACAGATACGCAGTATTTT.

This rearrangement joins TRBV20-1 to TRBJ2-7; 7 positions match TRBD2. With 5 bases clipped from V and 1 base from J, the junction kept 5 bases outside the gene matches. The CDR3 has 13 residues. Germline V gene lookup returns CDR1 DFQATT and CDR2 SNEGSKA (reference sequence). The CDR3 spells CSADGGGSYEQYF. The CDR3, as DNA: TGCAGTGCTGATGGGGGGGGGTCCTACGAGCAGTACTTC.

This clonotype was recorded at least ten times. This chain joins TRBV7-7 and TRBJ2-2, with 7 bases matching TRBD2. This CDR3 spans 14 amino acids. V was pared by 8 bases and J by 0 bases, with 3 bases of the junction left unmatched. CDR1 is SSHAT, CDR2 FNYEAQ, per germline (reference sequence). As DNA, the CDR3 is TGTGCCAGCGGGGGGGAACCGAACACCGGGGAGCTGTTTTTT. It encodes CASGGEPNTGELFF.